The 14 T cell receptor beta chains below come from one sample, sequenced in a study of CD8 T cells in ankylosing spondylitis. Whole-study results and caveats: In ankylosing spondylitis blood, a motif of seven to nine highly homologous TCR beta variants appeared characteristic.

Antigens of these TCRs are unknown. Using its own MiXCR run on the 5' RACE reads, TCRdb lists one record per CDR3 protein. The table lists approximately 440,000 distinct CDR3 sequences, 17% of them singletons. Sequenced input: blood, either unsorted or a sorted T cell fraction (not recorded which). The source of these receptors is a male donor with ankylosing spondylitis.

This clonotype was counted at least ten times. The chain uses TRBV4-1 and TRBJ1-2; D remains ambiguous. Germline V gene sequence: CDR1 MGHRA, CDR2 YSYEKL. There are 16 residues in the CDR3. With 0 bases removed from V and 5 bases from J, the gap between germline ends came to 16 bases. CDR3 protein: CASSQDSPVSYYGYTF. The CDR3, as DNA: TGCGCCAGCAGCCAAGATAGCCCCGTCAGCTATTATGGCTACACCTTC.

This clonotype was counted a few times. The J gene is TRBJ2-6, the V gene TRBV12-3 or TRBV12-4, with D uncertain. The CDR3 is 16 residues long. V was cut by 7 bases and J by 0 bases, with 13 bases left in between. The CDR3 spells CASTPYKSSGANVLTF. DNA of the CDR3: TGTGCCAGCACCCCGTACAAGAGCTCTGGGGCCAACGTCCTGACTTTC.

The rearrangement links TRBV4-2 to TRBJ2-2; D possibly corresponds to TRBD2 (5 bases). CDR1 is LGHNA and CDR2 is YNFKEQ in the germline V gene. CDR3 size: 15 residues. The V gene lost 4 bases and the J gene lost 1 base, with 10 bases spanning the gap. The CDR3 coding sequence is TGTGCCAGCAGCCGGACCGAGGGGAACACCGGGGAGCTGTTTTTT. It translates to CASSRTEGNTGELFF.

This sequence joins TRBV20-1 and TRBJ2-5, with 13 positions matching TRBD2. The CDR3 is 16 amino acids. V shed 4 bases, J shed 1 base, and the junction held 6 bases outside the gene matches. Germline lookup yields CDR1 DFQATT and CDR2 SNEGSKA (reference sequence). The CDR3 coding sequence is TGCAGTGCTAAACCAGGACTAGCGGGAGTCCAAGAGACCCAGTACTTC. Translation: CSAKPGLAGVQETQYF.

This clonotype came up a few times. The chain carries TRBV7-6 and TRBJ1-5, with a possible D match to TRBD1 (6 bases). The CDR3 is 17 residues long. Trimming pared 5 bases from V and 3 bases from J, leaving 20 bases between. Germline V gene lookup returns CDR1 SGHVS and CDR2 FNYEAQ. The CDR3, as DNA: TGTGCCAGCAGCCGGACCTTCCCGACAGGAATCAATCAGCCCCAGCATTTT. This sequence encodes CASSRTFPTGINQPQHF. The variable domain in full, with the rest retrieved from reference TRBV7-6 and TRBJ1-5, is GAGVSQSPRYKVTKRGQDVALRCDPISGHVSLYWYRQALGQGPEFLTYFNYEAQQDKSGLPNDRFSAERPEGSISTLTIQRTEQRDSAMYRCASSRTFPTGINQPQHFGDGTRLSIL.

This chain uses TRBV11-2 with TRBJ2-1; TRBD1 matches at 8 bases. The length of the CDR3 is 15 residues. Germline V CDR1 and CDR2: SGHAT, FQNNGV. Trimming at V came to 5 bases and at J to 6 bases, leaving 9 bases not matched to a gene. DNA of the CDR3: TGTGCCAGCAGCCCCTTCTCCGGACAGGGCAATGAGCAGTTCTTC. This codes for CASSPFSGQGNEQFF.

This clonotype was counted only a few times. The chain combines TRBV20-1 with TRBJ2-7; unclear D gene. V was pared by 3 bases and J by 0 bases, with 12 bases between. CDR1 is DFQATT, CDR2 SNEGSKA, per germline (reference sequence). The CDR3 is made up of 14 amino acids. The CDR3 DNA is TGCAGTGCTAGGGGTGGTTCCAGCTCCTACGAGCAGTACTTC. Its translation: CSARGGSSSYEQYF.

This clonotype came up many times. The chain links TRBV4-3 to TRBJ1-2, with TRBD1 matching 9 bases. Germline V gene lookup returns CDR1 LGHNA and CDR2 YSLEER. J lost 4 bases, V lost 3 bases, and 6 bases had no gene match. The CDR3 loop spans 15 amino acids. CDR3 coding DNA: TGCGCCAGCAGCCACCAAAGGACAGGGGTCTATGGCTACACCTTC. It codes for CASSHQRTGVYGYTF.

This clonotype was found many times. The V gene is TRBV6-1, the J gene TRBJ1-6; D may be TRBD1 (6 bases). Trimming removed 5 bases from V and 8 bases from J, with 16 bases in between. This CDR3 comprises 15 residues. Germline CDR1 and CDR2: MNHNS and SASEGT. The chain's CDR3 is CASSPQGFRDSPLHF. The CDR3 nucleotides are TGTGCCAGCAGTCCGCAGGGGTTTAGGGATTCACCCCTCCACTTT.

The CDR3 DNA follows: TGCAGTGCCCCCGTGACTAGCAACACCGGGGAGCTGTTTTTT. Its protein is CSAPVTSNTGELFF. This chain links TRBV20-1 with TRBJ2-2; 7 nucleotides align to TRBD2. V gave up 6 bases and J gave up 2 bases; unmatched junction bases: 6. CDR1 DFQATT and CDR2 SNEGSKA come from the germline V gene (reference sequence). This CDR3 has 14 residues.

This clonotype was seen only a few times. V and J are TRBV6-1 and TRBJ1-2; 8 bases fit TRBD1. Trimming cost V 6 bases and J 5 bases; bases outside gene matches: 5. Germline V lookup: CDR1 MNHNS, CDR2 SASEGT. The CDR3 contains 13 residues. CDR3 sequence (DNA): TGTGCCAGCAGGAGGGGACAGGAATATGGCTACACCTTC. It codes for CASRRGQEYGYTF.

This clonotype came up a few times. The V and J genes are TRBV4-1 and TRBJ1-4; D uncertain. V lost 1 base and J 5 bases, leaving 5 bases between the germline ends. The CDR3 covers 13 residues. Germline V lookup: CDR1 MGHRA, CDR2 YSYEKL. This CDR3 is CASSQAINEKLFF. The CDR3 bases are TGCGCCAGCAGCCAAGCAATAAATGAAAAACTGTTTTTT.

This clonotype was detected a few times. Written as DNA, the CDR3 is TGTGCCAGTAAAAGCCTAGGAAACACCATATATTTT. Protein product: CASKSLGNTIYF. The chain employs TRBV25-1 and TRBJ1-3; D gene unclear. Germline CDR1 is MGHDK and CDR2 is SYGVNS. Trimming removed 9 bases at V and 4 bases at J, with 10 bases between. The CDR3 extends over 12 amino acids.

The V call is TRBV29-1, the J call TRBJ2-1; no firm D call. Germline V CDR1 and CDR2: SQVTM, ANQGSEA. The V and J ends lost 4 bases and 4 bases respectively, with 11 bases between them. This CDR3 has 13 amino acids. The CDR3 spells CSVAADDYNEQFF. CDR3 coding DNA: TGCAGCGTTGCGGCGGACGATTACAATGAGCAGTTCTTC.